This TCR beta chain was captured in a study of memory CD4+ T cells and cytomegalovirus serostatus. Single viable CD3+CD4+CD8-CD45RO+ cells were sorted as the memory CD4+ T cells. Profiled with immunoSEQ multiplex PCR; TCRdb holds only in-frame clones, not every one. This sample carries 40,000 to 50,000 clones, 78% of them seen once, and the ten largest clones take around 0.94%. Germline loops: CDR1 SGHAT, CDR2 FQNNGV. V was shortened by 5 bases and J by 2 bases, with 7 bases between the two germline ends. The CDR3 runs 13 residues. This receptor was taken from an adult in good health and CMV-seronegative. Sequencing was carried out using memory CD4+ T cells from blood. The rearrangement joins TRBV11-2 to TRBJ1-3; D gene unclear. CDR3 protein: CASSPAPGNTIYF. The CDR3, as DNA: TGTGCCAGCAGCCCAGCCCCTGGAAACACCATATATTTT.